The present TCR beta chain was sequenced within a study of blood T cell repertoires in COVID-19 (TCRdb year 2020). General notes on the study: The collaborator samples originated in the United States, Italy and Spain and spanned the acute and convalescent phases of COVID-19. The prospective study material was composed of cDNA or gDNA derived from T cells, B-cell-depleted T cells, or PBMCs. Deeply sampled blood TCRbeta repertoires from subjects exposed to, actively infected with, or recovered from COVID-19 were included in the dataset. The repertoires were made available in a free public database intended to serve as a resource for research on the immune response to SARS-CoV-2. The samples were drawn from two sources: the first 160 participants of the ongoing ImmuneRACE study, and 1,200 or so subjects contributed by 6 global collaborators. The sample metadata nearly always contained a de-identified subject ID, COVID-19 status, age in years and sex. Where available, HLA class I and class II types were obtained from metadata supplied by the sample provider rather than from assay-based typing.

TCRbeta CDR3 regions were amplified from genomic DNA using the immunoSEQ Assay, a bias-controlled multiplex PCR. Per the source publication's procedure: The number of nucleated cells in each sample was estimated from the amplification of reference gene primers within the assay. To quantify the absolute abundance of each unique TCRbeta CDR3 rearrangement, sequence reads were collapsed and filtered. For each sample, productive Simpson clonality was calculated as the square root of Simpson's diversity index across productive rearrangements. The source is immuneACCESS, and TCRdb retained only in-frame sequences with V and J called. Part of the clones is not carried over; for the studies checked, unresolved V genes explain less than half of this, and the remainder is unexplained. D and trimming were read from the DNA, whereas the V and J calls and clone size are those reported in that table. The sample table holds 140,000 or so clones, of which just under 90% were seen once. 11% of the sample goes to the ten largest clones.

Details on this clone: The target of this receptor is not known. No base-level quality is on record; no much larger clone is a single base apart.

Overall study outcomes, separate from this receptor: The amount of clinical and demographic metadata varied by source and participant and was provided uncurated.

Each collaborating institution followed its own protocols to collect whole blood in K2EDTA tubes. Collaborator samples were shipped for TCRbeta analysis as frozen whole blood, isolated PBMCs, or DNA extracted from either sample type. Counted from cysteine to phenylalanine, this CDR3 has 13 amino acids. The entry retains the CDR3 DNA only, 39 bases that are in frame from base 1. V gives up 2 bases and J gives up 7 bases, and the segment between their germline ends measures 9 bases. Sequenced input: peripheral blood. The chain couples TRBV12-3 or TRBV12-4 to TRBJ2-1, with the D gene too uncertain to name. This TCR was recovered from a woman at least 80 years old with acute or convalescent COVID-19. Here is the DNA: TGTGCCAGCAGTTTATTCCCCCAGAATGAGCAGTTCTTC. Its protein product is CASSLFPQNEQFF.